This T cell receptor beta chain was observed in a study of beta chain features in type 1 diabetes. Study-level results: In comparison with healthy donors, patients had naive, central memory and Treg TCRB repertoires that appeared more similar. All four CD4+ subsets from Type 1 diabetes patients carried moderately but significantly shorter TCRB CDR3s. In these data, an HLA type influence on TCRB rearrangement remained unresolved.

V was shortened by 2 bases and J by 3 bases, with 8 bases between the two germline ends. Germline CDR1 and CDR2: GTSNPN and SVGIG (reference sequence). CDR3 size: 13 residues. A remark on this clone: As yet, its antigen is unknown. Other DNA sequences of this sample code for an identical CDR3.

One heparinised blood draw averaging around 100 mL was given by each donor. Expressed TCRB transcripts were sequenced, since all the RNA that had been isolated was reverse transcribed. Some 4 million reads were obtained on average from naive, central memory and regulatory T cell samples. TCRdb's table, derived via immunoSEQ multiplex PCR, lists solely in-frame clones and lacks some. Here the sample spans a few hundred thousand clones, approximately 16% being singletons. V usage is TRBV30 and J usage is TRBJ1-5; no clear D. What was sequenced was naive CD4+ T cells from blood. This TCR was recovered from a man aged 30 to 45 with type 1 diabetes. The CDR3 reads CAWSIGFNQPQHF. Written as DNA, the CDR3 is TGTGCCTGGAGTATAGGCTTCAATCAGCCCCAGCATTTT.